Sequencing of this T cell receptor (beta chain) was carried out in a study of blood T cell repertoires in COVID-19. Study context: The samples span acute and convalescent COVID-19 from the United States, Italy and Spain.

Authors' analysis steps: Estimation of nucleated cell counts was performed using reference gene primer amplification. Profiled with immunoSEQ multiplex PCR; TCRdb holds only in-frame clones, not every one. V and J calls and clone size come straight from that table; D and trimming were deduced from the DNA. The profile covers about 180,000 clones, with approximately 84% appearing a single time and 1.2% taken by the ten largest. The CDR3 runs 17 residues. The J segment lost 6 bases and the V segment lost 2 bases, leaving 14 bases of the junction unmatched. Germline assignment: CDR1 LNHNV and CDR2 YYDKDF (reference sequence). Across 24 US areas, participants ranged in age from roughly 18 to 95 years.

V gene TRBV15 combines with J gene TRBJ2-3, with 7 bases identical to TRBD2. The receptor comes from a human donor with acute COVID-19. The donor label of this sample is uncertain. Sample: PBMCs or T cells enriched from blood (not recorded which). The CDR3 sequence is CATSRPRTTSSPDTQYF. CDR3 nucleotides: TGTGCCACCAGCAGACCGCGGACGACTAGCTCCCCCGATACGCAGTATTTT.